This is a list of T cell receptor beta chains from one sample in a study of blood T cell repertoires in COVID-19. Method: immunoSEQ multiplex PCR; TCRdb's copy keeps in-frame clones and lacks some. The table lists around 8,000 clones, around 86% of them singletons, with roughly 17% in the top ten. Sequenced input: peripheral blood. The origin of the receptors is a woman between 55 and 75 years old with active COVID-19. CDR3s include the opening cysteine and the closing phenylalanine or tryptophan. The order of the fields is V gene, D gene, CDR3 protein. The D gene is left open where the match is weak.

>TRBV7-3|-
CASSLGPNSEKLFF
>TRBV5-1|-
CASSLYRDTYSYEQYF
>TRBV11-2|TRBD2
CASSLEASGIAEQYF
>TRBV19|-
CASTQGRGTGELFF
>TRBV2|TRBD1
CASSPPDRVYGYTF
>TRBV7-9|-
CASSLAGGKGGYTF
>TRBV6-5|-
CASTYYPGGNSPLHF
>TRBV5-1|-
CASSLTGSSSIGETQYF
>TRBV11-2|TRBD1
CASSLEGQGYYGYTF
>TRBV28|TRBD2
CASSPGTSGGSHYEQYF
>TRBV27|TRBD2
CASRLAGSYEQYF